This TCR beta chain was identified during a study of blood T cell repertoires in COVID-19. Libraries were prepared by immunoSEQ multiplex PCR; TCRdb keeps only in-frame clonotypes and omits some of them. The table lists around 60,000 clones, under 90% of them singletons. Germline V gives CDR1 MNHNS, CDR2 SASEGT. This CDR3 has 17 amino acids. Losses at the gene ends were 4 bases for V and 3 bases for J; bases not matched to a gene: 5. This rearrangement joins TRBV6-1 to TRBJ2-1, with 14 nucleotides matching TRBD2. The TCR comes from a woman of 80 years or more with active or convalescent COVID-19. Sequencing was performed on peripheral blood. The DNA for the CDR3 is TGTGCCAGCAGTGGGGGGACTAGCGGGGGAATCTACAATGAGCAGTTCTTC. Amino acids: CASSGGTSGGIYNEQFF.